This TCR beta chain was profiled in a study of neurological immune-mediated disorders. Study results and limitations: The greatest degree of TCR clonal expansion was observed in HTLV-1-associated myelopathy, with the lowest in multiple sclerosis, below that of healthy controls.

This clonotype was observed many times. As yet, its antigen is unknown. TCRdb called the 5' RACE reads again in MiXCR, with one record for every CDR3 protein. The sample has 35,000 to 45,000 distinct CDR3 sequences, 3% to 3.5% seen once; the top ten hold approximately 7.5%. Time point here: longitudinal time-point 1 (baseline). Preparation of the unsorted libraries drew on 2 million PBMCs stored at -80 C. The sequenced material came from PBMCs. This clonotype originated in a woman aged 60-75 years with multiple sclerosis.

The CDR3 DNA is TGTGCCAGCAATACAGGGGGAAAGACCCAGTACTTC. This encodes CASNTGGKTQYF. The chain couples TRBV6-5 to TRBJ2-5; TRBD1 aligns across 8 bases. CDR1 and CDR2 (germline): MNHEY, SVGAGI. This CDR3 is built from 12 residues. V lost 7 bases, J lost 6 bases, and 4 bases stayed unmatched.